What follows describes a single TCR beta chain. It has no known antigen specificity. The record has no base qualities; no much larger clone is one base away. This entry belongs to a study of blood T cell repertoires in COVID-19 (TCRdb year 2020). Background for the entire study: Samples covering the acute and convalescent phases of COVID-19 were provided by collaborators in the United States, Italy and Spain. The material from the prospective study consisted of cDNA or gDNA derived from T cells, B-cell-depleted T cells, or PBMCs. The dataset comprised deeply sampled blood TCRbeta repertoires from subjects exposed to, actively infected with, or recovered from COVID-19. The repertoires were released in a freely available public database meant as a resource for research on the immune response to SARS-CoV-2. Samples were obtained from the ongoing ImmuneRACE study (first 160 participants) and from approximately 1,200 subjects provided by 6 global collaborators. Sample metadata almost always included a de-identified subject ID, COVID-19 status, age in years and sex. Where available, HLA class I and class II types were taken from metadata supplied by the sample provider and were not determined by assay-based typing. Overall results and qualifications from the work: The quantity of clinical and demographic metadata differed by source and by participant and was supplied without curation.

Whole blood was collected in K2EDTA tubes by collaborating institutions according to the institutions' own protocols. For TCRbeta analysis, collaborator samples were shipped as frozen whole blood, as isolated PBMCs, or as DNA extracted from either sample type. TCRbeta CDR3 regions were amplified from genomic DNA using the immunoSEQ Assay, a bias-controlled multiplex PCR. Turning to the authors' computational methods: Nucleated cell counts per sample were estimated from amplification of reference gene primers within the assay. Sequence reads were collapsed and filtered to measure the absolute abundance of every unique TCRbeta CDR3 rearrangement. For each sample, productive Simpson clonality was calculated as the square root of Simpson's diversity index over productive rearrangements. The table comes from immuneACCESS by way of TCRdb, which keeps in-frame sequences with V and J called. Part of the clones is missing from these tables; in studies checked, under half for an unresolved V gene and the rest for unknown reasons. V and J calls and clone size are given by that table; D and trimming were obtained from the DNA. Present in this sample are fewer than 90,000 clones, roughly 86% of which were seen just once. The ten largest account for 36% of the sample.

CDR1 and CDR2, per the germline V gene (reference sequence), are LGHDT and YNNKEL. There are 14 amino acids in the CDR3, from cysteine to phenylalanine inclusive. The only DNA kept is the CDR3, 42 bases in frame from the first base. V drops 1 base and J drops 8 bases, leaving 9 bases in between. The chain is assembled from TRBV3-1 (or the pseudogene TRBV3-2) and TRBJ1-6; no D gene call is confident. The sequence derives from a man aged 65 to 79 with acute or convalescent COVID-19. Sequencing used peripheral blood. The CDR3 protein sequence reads: CASSQGGYDSPLHF. The sequenced DNA: TGTGCCAGCAGCCAAGGAGGGTATGATTCACCCCTCCACTTT.